The T cell receptor beta chain under discussion was sequenced for a study of blood T cell repertoires in COVID-19 (TCRdb year 2020). Some background on the complete study: Collaborator samples came from the United States, Italy and Spain and covered acute and convalescent phases of COVID-19. The material from the prospective study consisted of cDNA or gDNA derived from T cells, B-cell-depleted T cells, or PBMCs. Deeply sampled blood TCRbeta repertoires from subjects exposed to, actively infected with, or recovered from COVID-19 were included in the dataset. The repertoires were made available in a free public database intended to serve as a resource for research on the immune response to SARS-CoV-2. Samples were obtained from the ongoing ImmuneRACE study (first 160 participants) and from approximately 1,200 subjects provided by 6 global collaborators. The sample metadata nearly always contained a de-identified subject ID, COVID-19 status, age in years and sex. Where available, HLA class I and class II types were obtained from metadata supplied by the sample provider rather than from assay-based typing. Findings and caveats that apply to the study as a whole: The amount of clinical and demographic metadata varied by source and participant and was provided uncurated.

TCRbeta CDR3 regions were amplified from genomic DNA by means of the immunoSEQ Assay, a bias-controlled multiplex PCR. On the study's bioinformatics: The number of nucleated cells in each sample was estimated from the amplification of reference gene primers within the assay. To quantify the absolute abundance of each unique TCRbeta CDR3 rearrangement, sequence reads were collapsed and filtered. For each sample, productive Simpson clonality was calculated as the square root of Simpson's diversity index across productive rearrangements. TCRdb stores this immuneACCESS table with in-frame sequences only. Part of the clones is absent; in the studies checked, under half of the shortfall reflects unresolved V genes, and no reason is known for the rest. V, J and clone size are those of that table, while D and trimming were read from the DNA. This sample gives roughly 140,000 clones in total; around 80% of them show up just once. The ten largest clones take up over 10% of the sample.

Notes on this clone: What antigen it recognizes has not been identified. Base qualities are missing; no much larger clone stands one base away.

Relative to germline, V is 6 bases shorter and J is 2 bases shorter, with 14 bases between their ends. Based on the germline V gene, the CDR1 and CDR2 sequences are KGHSH and LQKENI. The CDR3 sequence holds 15 residues, the cysteine and phenylalanine included. Only the CDR3 DNA is retained, 45 bases long and in frame from the first base. Whole blood was collected in K2EDTA tubes by collaborating institutions according to the institutions' own protocols. For TCRbeta analysis, collaborators shipped samples as frozen whole blood, isolated PBMCs, or DNA extracted from either of those sample types. The sequence was obtained from a man in his sixties with active or convalescent COVID-19. The chain couples TRBV18 to TRBJ1-3, with an unclear D gene assignment. The source material was peripheral blood. The CDR3 region has the sequence CASSPVTSAGNTIYF. The DNA is as follows: TGTGCCAGCTCCCCCGTGACTTCGGCTGGAAACACCATATATTTT. When the CDR3 is completed using the reference TRBV18 and TRBJ1-3 genes on either side, the full variable domain is NAGVMQNPRHLVRRRGQEARLRCSPMKGHSHVYWYRQLPEEGLKFMVYLQKENIIDESGMPKERFSAEFPKEGPSILRIQQVVRGDSAAYFCASSPVTSAGNTIYFGEGSWLTVV.